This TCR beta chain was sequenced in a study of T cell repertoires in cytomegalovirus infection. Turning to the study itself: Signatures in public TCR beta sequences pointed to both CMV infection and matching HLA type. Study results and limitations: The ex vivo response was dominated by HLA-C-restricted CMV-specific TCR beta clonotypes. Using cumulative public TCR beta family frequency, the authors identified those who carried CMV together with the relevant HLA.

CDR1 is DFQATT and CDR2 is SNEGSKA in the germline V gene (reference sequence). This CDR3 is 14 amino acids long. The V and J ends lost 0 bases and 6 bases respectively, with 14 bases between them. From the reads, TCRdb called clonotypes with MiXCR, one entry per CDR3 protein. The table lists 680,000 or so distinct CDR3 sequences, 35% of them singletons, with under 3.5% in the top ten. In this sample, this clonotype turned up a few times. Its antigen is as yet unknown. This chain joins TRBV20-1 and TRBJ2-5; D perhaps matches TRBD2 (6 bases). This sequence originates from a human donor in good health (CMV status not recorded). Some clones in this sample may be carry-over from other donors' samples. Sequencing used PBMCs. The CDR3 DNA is TGCAGTGCTAGAGATGGAGTGGCGGGGCAGACCCAGTACTTC. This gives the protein CSARDGVAGQTQYF.